The rows below give T cell receptor beta chains drawn from one sample of a study of OX40 agonist ivuxolimab in advanced cancers. Sequencing was performed with immunoSEQ multiplex PCR; in TCRdb, only in-frame clones are kept and a portion is missing. The sample holds some 61,000 clones; 90% are singletons and the top ten take about 5%. The sample here was CD4+ or CD8+ T cells sorted from blood, taken in a trial of the OX40 agonist ivuxolimab. The receptors derive from an adult with an advanced solid tumor such as melanoma, head and neck, liver or kidney cancer. Each CDR3 is given with its conserved first and last residue. A D gene is named only where the DNA matches it firmly. Not every row has a clone size; where given, it reads once, few, many or a size class.

v_gene	d_gene	j_gene	abundance	CDR3nt	CDR3aa
TRBV5-1	-	TRBJ2-7	-	TGCGCCAGCAGCTTGGACGGCAGGGGAGGGTACGAGCAGTACTTC	CASSLDGRGGYEQYF
TRBV5-8	-	TRBJ1-1	-	TGTGCCAGCAGCTTGGAACTGAGGGCTAACACTGAAGCTTTCTTT	CASSLELRANTEAFF
TRBV5-1	-	TRBJ2-1	-	TGCGCCAGCAGCTTGGGACTAGAGGGGGCCGGGGGTCGGTACAATGAGCAGTTCTTC	CASSLGLEGAGGRYNEQFF
TRBV7-3	-	TRBJ2-3	-	TGTGCCAGCAGCCTGGGACGGAGCACAGATACGCAGTATTTT	CASSLGRSTDTQYF
TRBV7-9	-	TRBJ1-4	-	TGTGCCAGCAGCTTAGGTTCCTTGTCTAATGAAAAACTGTTTTTT	CASSLGSLSNEKLFF
TRBV7-2	TRBD2	TRBJ2-7	-	TGTGCCAGCAGCCGTGTGGCGGGAGGGCCATATAAATCCTACGAGCAGTACTTC	CASSRVAGGPYKSYEQYF
TRBV28	TRBD1	TRBJ1-2	-	TGTGCCAGCAGCATCCCGACAGGGGGTTTTCCCTATGGCTACACCTTC	CASSIPTGGFPYGYTF
TRBV25-1	-	TRBJ2-7	-	TGTGCCAGCAGTGATAGCCTAGCTTATCGCGAGCAGTACTTC	CASSDSLAYREQYF
TRBV28	-	TRBJ2-7	-	TGTGCCAGCAGTTCCCCGACACAGACCTACGAGCAGTACTTC	CASSSPTQTYEQYF
TRBV27	-	TRBJ2-3	-	TGTGCCAGCAGTTTATCGCCTATAGGGGGGGGGTATACGCAGTATTTT	CASSLSPIGGGYTQYF
TRBV7-9	TRBD2	TRBJ2-1	-	TGTGCCAGCAGCTCCACACTAGCGGGAATGTACAATGAGCAGTTCTTC	CASSSTLAGMYNEQFF
TRBV5-1	-	TRBJ2-3	-	TGCGCCAGCAGCTTGGGGGTAGCGGCTAGCACAGATACGCAGTATTTT	CASSLGVAASTDTQYF
TRBV2	TRBD2	TRBJ2-1	once	TGTGCCAGCAGTGATTCTAGCGGGAGGCTGGAGCAGTTCTTC	CASSDSSGRLEQFF
TRBV7-9	-	TRBJ2-2	-	TGTGCCAGCAGCTTCGCCGGGACCGGGGAGCTGTTTTTT	CASSFAGTGELFF
TRBV7-9	TRBD1	TRBJ2-7	-	TGTGCCAGCAGCTTAGCGCGACAGGGGAGGCACGAGCAGTACTTC	CASSLARQGRHEQYF
TRBV18	TRBD1	TRBJ2-1	-	TGTGCCAGCTCACCAACGACAGGGGGTCGTGAGCAGTTCTTC	CASSPTTGGREQFF
TRBV4-2	-	TRBJ2-7	-	TGTGCCAGCAGCCAAGATATAGGGGTTCGTGGAAAACCGTACGAGCAGTACTTC	CASSQDIGVRGKPYEQYF
TRBV4-1	TRBD2	TRBJ2-2	once	TGCGCCAGCAGCCAAGATTATCGGGGACAGGTACTAGCGGGAGAAGACACCGGGGAGCTGTTTTTT	CASSQDYRGQVLAGEDTGELFF
TRBV5-8	-	TRBJ1-5	-	TGTGCCAGCAGCTATAGCAATCAGCCCCAGCATTTT	CASSYSNQPQHF
TRBV6-6	TRBD2	TRBJ2-7	-	TGTGCCAGCAACAGACTAGCGGCCTCCTACGAGCAGTACTTC	CASNRLAASYEQYF
TRBV5-8	TRBD1	TRBJ1-5	few	TGTGCCAGCAGTTCCGGGACAGGGAGAGATCAGCCCCAGCATTTT	CASSSGTGRDQPQHF
TRBV5-1	-	TRBJ2-1	-	TGCGCCAGCAGCTTGGGGGTCGGTACGACCTACAATGAGCAGTTCTTC	CASSLGVGTTYNEQFF
TRBV21-1	-	TRBJ2-1	-	TGTGCCAGCAGCACATCCGGGACAGGCTACAATGAGCAGTTCTTC	CASSTSGTGYNEQFF
TRBV20-1	-	TRBJ2-1	once	TGCAGAGGGGGCGGGAAGGGTGAGCAGTTCTTC	CRGGGKGEQFF
TRBV5-8	-	TRBJ2-5	-	TGTGCCAGCAGCTTGATTAGGGAGACCCAGTACTTC	CASSLIRETQYF
TRBV28	-	TRBJ2-3	-	TGTGCCAGCAGGGTCTTCGGGGCCACAGATACGCAGTATTTT	CASRVFGATDTQYF
TRBV30	-	TRBJ2-4	-	TGTGCCTGGAGTCCGGGACCGCCAAACATTCAGTACTTC	CAWSPGPPNIQYF
TRBV2	-	TRBJ2-7	-	TGTGCCAGCAGGGTTGTGGTGAAGGCCTACGAGCAGTACTTC	CASRVVVKAYEQYF
TRBV28	-	TRBJ1-2	few	TGTGCCAGCAGTTCTAACTATGGCTACACCTTC	CASSSNYGYTF
TRBV21-1	-	TRBJ1-3	-	TGTGCCAGCAGCAAATTTTCACTTCCAAGCTCTGGAAACACCATATATTTT	CASSKFSLPSSGNTIYF
TRBV18	TRBD2	TRBJ2-1	-	TGTGCCAGCTCACGTGAGGGACTAGCGGGAGTATCAGGCTATGAGCAGTTCTTC	CASSREGLAGVSGYEQFF
TRBV28	-	TRBJ2-5	-	TGTGCCATCCTACAGGGTGCCGGAGAGACCCAGTACTTC	CAILQGAGETQYF
TRBV28	TRBD1	TRBJ2-7	-	TGTGCCAGCAGTTTATGGACAGGGGGCGTCTACGAGCAGTACTTC	CASSLWTGGVYEQYF
TRBV7-3	TRBD2	TRBJ2-3	-	TGTGCCAGCAGCTTAACTAGCGGGGCCTCTGCAGATACGCAGTATTTT	CASSLTSGASADTQYF
TRBV19	-	TRBJ2-2	few	TGTGCCAGTAGCCAGGGGACAAAGAACACCGGGGAGCTGTTTTTT	CASSQGTKNTGELFF
TRBV6-5	TRBD2	TRBJ2-1	-	TGTGCCAGCAGTCCCTCTAGCGGGAGCGAGTTCTTC	CASSPSSGSEFF
TRBV30	-	TRBJ1-5	-	TGTGCCTGGAGTCCCGACAGGAGCAATCAGCCCCAGCATTTT	CAWSPDRSNQPQHF
TRBV4-3	-	TRBJ2-7	-	TGCGCCAGCAGCCAATCCTCTTGGGACCGATCATACGAGCAGTACTTC	CASSQSSWDRSYEQYF
TRBV7-3	-	TRBJ2-3	-	TGTGCCAGCAGCCCGGACTCGATTACAGATACGCAGTATTTT	CASSPDSITDTQYF